This entry features one T cell receptor beta chain sequence. As yet, its antigen is unknown. These data belong to a study of OX40 agonist ivuxolimab in advanced cancers. Overall study: Partial responses were recorded for three patients, including one with hepatocellular carcinoma and two with cutaneous melanoma. Findings of the study overall: Averaging showed that CD8+ T cells had more expanded clones than CD4+ did. Expansion of clones was among the lowest in partial responders at 0.1-3.0 mg/kg. At 0.1 to 3.0 mg/kg and by week 6, clonal expansion occurred in CD4+ and CD8+ blood T cells.

The protocol was immunoSEQ multiplex PCR, while the TCRdb copy is restricted to in-frame clones and leaves out a portion. The data hold approximately 50,000 clones, with 84% observed a single time. The CDR3 is made up of 15 amino acids. Deletions cut 4 bases from V and 4 bases from J, with 17 bases between. Germline V gene data show CDR1 as SGHKS and CDR2 as YYEKEE (reference sequence). This chain uses TRBV5-5 with TRBJ2-5; D is perhaps TRBD1 or TRBD2 (5 bases each). The material was CD4+ or CD8+ T cells sorted from blood, obtained in a trial of the OX40 agonist ivuxolimab. The TCR was taken from an adult with an advanced solid tumor such as melanoma, head and neck, liver or kidney cancer. CDR3 loop: CASSPDRGRLETQYF. CDR3 nucleotides: TGTGCCAGCAGCCCAGACCGGGGACGGCTAGAGACCCAGTACTTC.